Here is one T cell receptor beta chain with its context. Its antigen is currently unknown. These data come from a study of PD-1 blockade in classical Hodgkin lymphoma. Per the germline V gene, CDR1 is MNHNY and CDR2 is SVGAGI (reference sequence). Trimming removed 4 bases from V and 3 bases from J, with 10 bases in between. The CDR3 length is 13 residues. Following autologous stem cell transplantation, relapse occurred in every patient, and exposure to brentuximab vedotin varied. Study findings and constraints: Newly diagnosed and completely responding patients shared comparable baseline diversity.

This table comes from immunoSEQ multiplex PCR, and its TCRdb copy is limited to in-frame clones, with some not included. The sample consists of 14,000 to 15,000 clones, about 60% of them appearing once. This sequence originates from a human donor with classical Hodgkin lymphoma. The chain joins TRBV6-6 to TRBJ2-7; no definite D call. The source was peripheral blood mononuclear cells (PBMCs), collected at baseline. CDR3 in amino acids: CASSWRVHYEQYF. The CDR3 nucleotides are TGTGCCAGCAGTTGGCGAGTACACTACGAGCAGTACTTC.